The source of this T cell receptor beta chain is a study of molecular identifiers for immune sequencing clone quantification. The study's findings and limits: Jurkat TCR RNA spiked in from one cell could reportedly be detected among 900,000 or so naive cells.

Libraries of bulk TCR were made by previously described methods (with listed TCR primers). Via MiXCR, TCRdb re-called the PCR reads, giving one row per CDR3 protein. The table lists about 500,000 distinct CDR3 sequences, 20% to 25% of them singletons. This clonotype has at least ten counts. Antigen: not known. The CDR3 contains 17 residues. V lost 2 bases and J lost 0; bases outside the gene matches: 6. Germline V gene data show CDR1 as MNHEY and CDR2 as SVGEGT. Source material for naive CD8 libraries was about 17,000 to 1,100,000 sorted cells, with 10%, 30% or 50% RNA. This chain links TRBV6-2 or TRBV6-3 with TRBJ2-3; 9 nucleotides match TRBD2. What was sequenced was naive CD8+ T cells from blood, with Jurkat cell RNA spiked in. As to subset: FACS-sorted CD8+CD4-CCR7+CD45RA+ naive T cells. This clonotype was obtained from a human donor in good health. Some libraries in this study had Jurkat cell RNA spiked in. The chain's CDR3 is CASSYPTGLASTDTQYF. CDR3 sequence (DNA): TGTGCCAGCAGTTACCCTACCGGACTAGCGAGCACAGATACGCAGTATTTT.